Following are 21 T cell receptor beta chains from one sample sequenced in a study of blood T cell repertoires in COVID-19 (dated by TCRdb to 2020 to 2022). Receptor libraries were prepared by the immunoSEQ multiplex PCR assay. The table was pulled from immuneACCESS by TCRdb, which kept in-frame rearrangements only. Such tables lose some clones; where checked, under half of the loss comes from unresolved V genes, and the rest has no known cause. Counted in this sample were over 90,000 clones; around nine tenths of them appeared once. Jointly, the top ten make up 5% to 6.5% of the sample. The material sequenced was peripheral blood. The receptors originated from a man aged 50 to 59 with acute or convalescent COVID-19.

The chain uses TRBV29-1 and TRBJ2-1, with D tentatively TRBD1 (6 bases). CDR3 length: 11 amino acids. V dropped 8 bases and J dropped 5 bases, with 10 bases sitting between them. CDR1 and CDR2 (germline): SQVTM, ANQGSEA. CDR3 DNA: TGCAGCTTTAGGACAGACAATGAGCAGTTCTTC. Its translation: CSFRTDNEQFF.

The DNA of the CDR3 is TGTGCCTGGAGTACCGGGACTAGCGGAGTCTACGAGCAGTACTTC. It is translated as CAWSTGTSGVYEQYF. The V and J genes are TRBV30 and TRBJ2-7, with 11 bases that match TRBD2. Germline V gives CDR1 GTSNPN, CDR2 SVGIG (reference sequence). The CDR3 runs to 15 residues. Losses at the gene ends were 2 bases for V and 3 bases for J; bases not matched to a gene: 6.

The chain carries TRBV18 and TRBJ2-3; no definite D call. CDR1 is KGHSH, CDR2 LQKENI, per germline. The CDR3 runs 13 residues. V was cut by 2 bases and J by 6 bases, with 9 bases left in between. The CDR3 loop reads CASSPTFLDTQYF. The CDR3 DNA is TGTGCCAGCTCACCAACTTTCCTCGATACGCAGTATTTT.

The genes are TRBV10-3 and TRBJ1-3, with TRBD1 as a possible D gene (6 bases). Germline values: CDR1 ENHRY, CDR2 SYGVKD. The CDR3 has 12 residues. Deletions cut 4 bases from V and 9 bases from J, with 10 bases between. The CDR3, as DNA: TGTGCCATCAGTGTGGACAGCACCACCATATATTTT. It specifies CAISVDSTTIYF.

The rearrangement links TRBV19 to TRBJ2-5; 10 bases are shared with TRBD1. V dropped 1 base and J dropped 5; count of bases not matched to a gene: 7. The CDR3 consists of 16 residues. Germline CDR1 LNHDA, CDR2 SQIVND (reference sequence). CDR3 residues: CASSIGGQGSRETQYF. The CDR3 DNA is TGTGCCAGTAGTATAGGGGGACAGGGGAGTAGGGAGACCCAGTACTTC.

The rearrangement links TRBV20-1 to TRBJ1-2; D perhaps matches TRBD1 (5 bases). The CDR3 covers 11 residues. Germline V gene data show CDR1 as DFQATT and CDR2 as SNEGSKA (reference sequence). The V and J ends lost 4 bases and 4 bases respectively, with 7 bases between them. Written as DNA, the CDR3 is TGCAGTGCTAAACAGGCCTATGGCTACACCTTC. Protein: CSAKQAYGYTF.

The CDR3 DNA reads TGTGCCACCAGCAGAGATTGGGACAACCTCTACGAGCAGTACTTC. This gives the protein CATSRDWDNLYEQYF. The genes are TRBV15 and TRBJ2-7; D is possibly TRBD1 (6 bases). Per germline, CDR1 LNHNV and CDR2 YYDKDF (reference sequence). The CDR3 covers 15 residues. The V gene lost 0 bases and the J gene lost 3 bases, with 12 bases spanning the gap.

The chain is built from TRBV5-6 and TRBJ2-1; 10 positions agree with TRBD2. The J segment lost 6 bases and the V segment lost 4 bases, leaving 16 bases of the junction unmatched. This CDR3 spans 18 amino acids. Germline V gives CDR1 SGHDT, CDR2 YYEEEE. The chain's CDR3 is CASSRSSGGRGRPNEQFF. DNA for the CDR3: TGTGCCAGCAGCAGATCTAGCGGGGGTAGGGGCCGCCCCAATGAGCAGTTCTTC.

The chain recombines TRBV5-5 with TRBJ1-3, with D tentatively TRBD1 (5 bases). Trimming took 5 bases from V and 2 from J, leaving 20 bases between them. The CDR3 length is 17 residues. Germline values: CDR1 SGHKS, CDR2 YYEKEE (reference sequence). The CDR3 sequence is CASSHPGRSTTGNTIYF. The CDR3 region has the DNA TGTGCCAGCAGTCACCCAGGGAGGTCAACTACTGGAAACACCATATATTTT.

V usage is TRBV7-6 and J usage is TRBJ2-7; TRBD2 aligns across 8 bases. The CDR3 spans 17 residues. The junction had 13 bases not matched to a gene; V was cut back by 2 bases and J by 4 bases. Germline V CDR1 and CDR2: SGHVS, FNYEAQ. CDR3 DNA sequence: TGTGCCAGCAGCTTATACCCCCCCAGCGGGAGTATGTACGAGCAGTACTTC. Its translation: CASSLYPPSGSMYEQYF. Drawing the rest from reference TRBV7-6 and TRBJ2-7, the complete variable domain is GAGVSQSPRYKVTKRGQDVALRCDPISGHVSLYWYRQALGQGPEFLTYFNYEAQQDKSGLPNDRFSAERPEGSISTLTIQRTEQRDSAMYRCASSLYPPSGSMYEQYFGPGTRLTVT.

J is TRBJ1-5 and V is TRBV7-2; D is uncertain. The germline V gene encodes CDR1 SGHTA and CDR2 FQGNSA. The V and J ends lost 6 bases and 11 bases respectively, with 20 bases between them. This CDR3 has 14 amino acids. The CDR3: CASSSTRAGGAQHF. CDR3 nucleotide sequence: TGTGCCAGCAGTTCCACCCGAGCGGGTGGCGCCCAGCATTTT.

V and J are TRBV5-1 and TRBJ1-6; 10 bases align to TRBD1. This CDR3 comprises 15 residues. V shed 6 bases, J shed 7 bases, and the junction held 7 bases outside the gene matches. Per germline, CDR1 SGHRS and CDR2 YFSETQ. The CDR3: CASTAGQGPNSPLHF. CDR3 sequence (DNA): TGCGCCAGCACCGCGGGACAGGGGCCCAATTCACCCCTCCACTTT.

In this sample, this clone turned up a few times. The J gene is TRBJ2-4, the V gene TRBV25-1; TRBD1 aligns across 9 bases. The germline V gene encodes CDR1 MGHDK and CDR2 SYGVNS. J lost 9 bases, V lost 3 bases, and 6 bases had no gene match. The CDR3 length is 14 residues. The CDR3 nucleotides read TGTGCCAGCAGTGATTCCGGGACAGGGCGCATTCAGTACTTC. Translated: CASSDSGTGRIQYF.

The chain links TRBV2 to TRBJ2-3; D is perhaps TRBD2 (5 bases). Trimming cost V 4 bases and J 4 bases, with 9 bases left between them. Germline V gives CDR1 SNHLY, CDR2 FYNNEI. This CDR3 is 13 amino acids long. The CDR3 DNA sequence: TGTGCCAGCAGTGTCCTGAGGGCAGATACGCAGTATTTT. This codes for CASSVLRADTQYF.

The rearrangement links TRBV5-8 to TRBJ2-7; maybe TRBD1 (6 bases). Germline V gives CDR1 SGHTS, CDR2 YDEGEE. The CDR3 runs 15 residues. V gave up 5 bases and J gave up 7 bases, with 22 bases separating them. CDR3 nucleotides: TGTGCCAGCAGTCATTTTTTATCCGGGACACTTGAGCAGTACTTC. It translates to CASSHFLSGTLEQYF.

V usage is TRBV11-3 and J usage is TRBJ2-2, with D maybe TRBD2 (6 bases). CDR1 is SGHNT, CDR2 YENEEA, per germline. With 3 bases removed from V and 0 bases from J, the gap between germline ends came to 8 bases. The CDR3 consists of 15 residues. Written as DNA, the CDR3 is TGTGCCAGCAGCTTTGGGGGGACGAACACCGGGGAGCTGTTTTTT. It encodes CASSFGGTNTGELFF.

This chain connects TRBV5-1 to TRBJ1-2; D may be TRBD1 (5 bases). Germline lookup yields CDR1 SGHRS and CDR2 YFSETQ. CDR3 length equals 14 residues. V lost 0 bases and J lost 3, with 9 bases in between. CDR3 DNA: TGCGCCAGCAGCTTGGACGGCAGGGACTATGGCTACACCTTC. Translating gives CASSLDGRDYGYTF.

The chain carries TRBV9 and TRBJ2-7; D perhaps matches TRBD1 (5 bases). The ends were cut back, 4 bases at V and 4 bases at J, with 18 bases in the middle. CDR3 length: 15 residues. Germline V lookup: CDR1 SGDLS, CDR2 YYNGEE. The CDR3 here is CASSRTPSAFYEQYF. As DNA, the CDR3 is TGTGCCAGCAGCCGGACACCGTCGGCCTTTTACGAGCAGTACTTC. Full variable domain (missing parts from reference TRBV9 and TRBJ2-7): DSGVTQTPKHLITATGQRVTLRCSPRSGDLSVYWYQQSLDQGLQFLIQYYNGEERAKGNILERFSAQQFPDLHSELNLSSLELGDSALYFCASSRTPSAFYEQYFGPGTRLTVT.

This clone appeared a few times. The rearrangement links TRBV2 to TRBJ2-3; possible D gene TRBD2, 7 bases. This CDR3 is 16 amino acids long. Germline V gene data show CDR1 as SNHLY and CDR2 as FYNNEI. The V and J ends lost 3 bases and 2 bases respectively, with 15 bases between them. DNA of the CDR3: TGTGCCAGCAGTGAGGGGGCGGGGAGGGTCACAGATACGCAGTATTTT. This translates into CASSEGAGRVTDTQYF.

The rearrangement joins TRBV19 to TRBJ2-3; D not certain. CDR1 is LNHDA and CDR2 is SQIVND in the germline V gene (reference sequence). This CDR3 has 13 residues. Deletions cut 1 base from V and 6 bases from J, with 8 bases between. Here the CDR3 DNA reads TGTGCCAGTAGTATAGGCGCCCCGGATACGCAGTATTTT. Its protein is CASSIGAPDTQYF.

The chain combines TRBV3-1 (or the pseudogene TRBV3-2) with TRBJ2-3; TRBD2 agrees at 7 bases. The CDR3 is 17 amino acids. Germline V gene lookup returns CDR1 LGHDT and CDR2 YNNKEL (reference sequence). V was clipped by 0 bases and J by 2 bases; unmatched bases: 8. The CDR3 sequence: CASSQDRSLAVTDTQYF. In nucleotides, the CDR3 is TGTGCCAGCAGCCAAGATCGGAGCCTAGCGGTCACAGATACGCAGTATTTT.